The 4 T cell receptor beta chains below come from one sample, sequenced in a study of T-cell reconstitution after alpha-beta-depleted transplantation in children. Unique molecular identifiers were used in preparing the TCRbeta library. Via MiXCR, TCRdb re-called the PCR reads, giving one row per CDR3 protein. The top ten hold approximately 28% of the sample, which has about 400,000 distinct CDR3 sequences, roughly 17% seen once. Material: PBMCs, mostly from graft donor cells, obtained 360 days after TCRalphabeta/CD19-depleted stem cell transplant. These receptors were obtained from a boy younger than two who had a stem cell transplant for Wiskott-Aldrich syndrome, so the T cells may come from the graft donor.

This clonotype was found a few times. This chain's CDR3 is CATSRLAGGPDTQYF. The CDR3 DNA reads TGTGCCACCAGCAGGCTAGCGGGAGGGCCGGATACGCAGTATTTT. The chain joins TRBV15 to TRBJ2-3, with TRBD2 matching 12 bases. The junction had 4 bases not matched to a gene; V was cut back by 3 bases and J by 6 bases. Germline loops: CDR1 LNHNV, CDR2 YYDKDF (reference sequence). CDR3 size: 15 residues.

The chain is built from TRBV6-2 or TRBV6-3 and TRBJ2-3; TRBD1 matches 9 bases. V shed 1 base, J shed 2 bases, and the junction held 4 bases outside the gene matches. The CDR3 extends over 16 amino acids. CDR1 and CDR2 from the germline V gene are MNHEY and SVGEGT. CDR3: CASSYYRGLDTDTQYF. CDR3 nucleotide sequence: TGTGCCAGCAGTTACTACAGGGGGCTTGACACAGATACGCAGTATTTT.

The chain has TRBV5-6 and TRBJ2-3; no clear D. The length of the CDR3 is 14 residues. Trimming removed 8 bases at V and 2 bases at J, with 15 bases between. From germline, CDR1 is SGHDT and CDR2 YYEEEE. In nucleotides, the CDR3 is TGTGCCAGGGGCACCGGGCTCCTCACAGATACGCAGTATTTT. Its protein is CARGTGLLTDTQYF.

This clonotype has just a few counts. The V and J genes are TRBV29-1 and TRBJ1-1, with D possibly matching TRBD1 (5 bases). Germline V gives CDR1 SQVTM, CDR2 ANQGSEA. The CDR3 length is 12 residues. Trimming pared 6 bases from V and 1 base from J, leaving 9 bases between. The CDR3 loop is CSVGVANTEAFF. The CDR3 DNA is TGCAGCGTAGGGGTTGCGAACACTGAAGCTTTCTTT.